The 19 T cell receptor beta chains in this list originate from one sample, sequenced in a study of T cells after yellow fever vaccination. TCRdb re-called the 5' RACE reads through MiXCR, storing one row per CDR3 protein. The sample includes hundreds of thousands of distinct CDR3 sequences, over 4% of them seen just once. The source was PBMCs, collected 5 days after the yellow fever booster vaccination. The receptors stem from a young man who received the YFV17D yellow fever vaccine.

This clonotype came up many times. The chain combines TRBV4-1 with TRBJ1-4; D is undetermined. Trimming removed 4 bases from V and 5 bases from J, with 11 bases in between. Germline CDR1 and CDR2: MGHRA and YSYEKL. There are 14 residues in the CDR3. The CDR3 loop is CASSRRLSNEKLFF. The CDR3 DNA follows: TGCGCCAGCAGCCGCCGGCTTTCAAATGAAAAACTGTTTTTT.

There are a few counts of this clonotype. The CDR3 protein is CASSWPGQGAHGYTF. CDR3 nucleotide sequence: TGTGCCAGCAGCTGGCCGGGACAGGGGGCGCATGGCTACACCTTC. The V call is TRBV5-4, the J call TRBJ1-2, with 12 positions matching TRBD1. This CDR3 comprises 15 residues. Germline assignment: CDR1 SGHNT and CDR2 YYREEE (reference sequence). V was pared by 3 bases and J by 6 bases, with 6 bases of the junction left unmatched.

This clonotype occurred many times. The chain recombines TRBV5-1 with TRBJ2-3; TRBD1 aligns across 7 bases. Germline assignment: CDR1 SGHRS and CDR2 YFSETQ. Trimming removed 4 bases from V and 0 bases from J; junction bases left unmatched: 5. This CDR3 has 15 residues. The DNA of the CDR3 is TGCGCCAGCAGCCCGACAGGGCTGAGCACAGATACGCAGTATTTT. It is translated as CASSPTGLSTDTQYF.

The chain uses TRBV6-2 or TRBV6-3 and TRBJ2-4, with 10 nucleotides matching TRBD2. Germline assignment: CDR1 MNHEY and CDR2 SVGEGT. After removal of 2 bases from V and 9 bases from J, the junction contained 10 bases not matched to a gene. The CDR3 sequence is 16 residues long. This CDR3 is CASSYPQRGGRSIQYF. The CDR3 DNA reads TGTGCCAGCAGTTACCCCCAGCGGGGGGGCCGGAGCATTCAGTACTTC.

The chain combines TRBV20-1 with TRBJ2-3; D is unresolved. The V end was cut by 1 base, the J end by 0 bases, with 8 bases between. Germline V gene lookup returns CDR1 DFQATT and CDR2 SNEGSKA (reference sequence). The CDR3 is 14 amino acids. CDR3 DNA: TGCAGTGCTAGAGTCGGCAGGAGCACAGATACGCAGTATTTT. Amino acid sequence: CSARVGRSTDTQYF.

This clonotype has just a few counts. The chain carries TRBV10-1 and TRBJ2-3; D is possibly TRBD1 or TRBD2 (6 bases each). The CDR3 totals 13 residues. V lost 7 bases and J lost 3, with 11 bases in between. The germline gives CDR1 WNHNN, CDR2 SYGVQD (reference sequence). CDR3 DNA: TGCGCCAGCAATCGGGGGCTGACAGATACGCAGTATTTT. It specifies CASNRGLTDTQYF.

V is TRBV5-6 and J is TRBJ2-7, with D hard to call. CDR1 is SGHDT and CDR2 is YYEEEE in the germline V gene. The length of the CDR3 is 12 residues. Trimming removed 4 bases at V and 5 bases at J, with 10 bases between. In nucleotides, the CDR3 is TGTGCCAGCAGCCTGCCCCTAGACGAGCAGTACGTC. Amino acid sequence: CASSLPLDEQYV.

The rearrangement uses TRBV20-1 and TRBJ2-3; D is perhaps TRBD1 (6 bases). V lost 1 base to trimming and J lost 5 bases, with 16 bases between them. CDR1 is DFQATT, CDR2 SNEGSKA, per germline (reference sequence). This CDR3 has 15 residues. The CDR3 loop is CSARAPQGYGDTQYF. In nucleotides, the CDR3 is TGCAGTGCTAGAGCTCCACAGGGATACGGAGATACGCAGTATTTT.

The chain links TRBV2 to TRBJ2-2; perhaps TRBD1 as D (6 bases). Germline V gene data show CDR1 as SNHLY and CDR2 as FYNNEI. This CDR3 is 14 amino acids long. V lost 6 bases and J lost 1, with 9 bases in between. CDR3 DNA: TGTGCCAGCAGGACAGGATGGAACACCGGGGAGCTGTTTTTT. Amino acid sequence: CASRTGWNTGELFF.

The table lists this clonotype with a few counts. The V call is TRBV2, the J call TRBJ1-6; perhaps TRBD1 as D (5 bases). Germline V CDR1 and CDR2: SNHLY, FYNNEI. This CDR3 contains 13 residues. V was shortened by 4 bases and J by 6 bases, with 7 bases between the two germline ends. The DNA of the CDR3 is TGTGCCAGCAGTGCGGGACTTAATTCACCCCTCCACTTT. It yields the protein CASSAGLNSPLHF.

The V and J genes are TRBV7-2 and TRBJ1-1, with 8 bases matching TRBD1. Losses at the gene ends were 4 bases for V and 0 bases for J; bases not matched to a gene: 7. This CDR3 is built from 16 residues. CDR1 and CDR2 from the germline V gene are SGHTA and FQGNSA. The chain's CDR3 is CASSSDRARMNTEAFF. CDR3 in DNA: TGTGCCAGCAGCTCGGACAGGGCGCGAATGAACACTGAAGCTTTCTTT.

The table lists this clonotype with a few counts. The CDR3 loop reads CASSLASSETQYF. CDR3 nucleotides: TGTGCCAGCAGCTTAGCTAGCTCAGAGACCCAGTACTTC. The chain couples TRBV7-2 to TRBJ2-5; D unresolved. The germline gives CDR1 SGHTA, CDR2 FQGNSA. The CDR3 is made up of 13 amino acids. The germline V and J ends were trimmed by 0 bases and 4 bases, with 6 bases remaining between them.

This clonotype has ten or more counts. The chain combines TRBV7-2 with TRBJ2-5; 7 nucleotides agree with TRBD2. The CDR3 extends over 14 amino acids. Per germline, CDR1 SGHTA and CDR2 FQGNSA. The V gene end was trimmed by 5 bases and the J gene end by 5 bases; junction bases not matched to a gene: 8. The CDR3 reads CASSPSGYSETQYF. The CDR3 nucleotides read TGTGCCAGCAGCCCTAGCGGATATTCGGAGACCCAGTACTTC.

This clonotype came up a few times. The chain recombines TRBV5-1 with TRBJ2-5; D is uncertain. Per the germline V gene, CDR1 is SGHRS and CDR2 is YFSETQ. The CDR3 contains 14 residues. V was trimmed by 1 base and J by 4 bases, leaving 11 bases between them. The CDR3 DNA is TGCGCCAGCAGCTTGTCGAGGACCCCAGAGACCCAGTACTTC. This gives the protein CASSLSRTPETQYF.

This clonotype was picked up a small number of times. The rearrangement joins TRBV5-1 to TRBJ2-5, with D perhaps TRBD1 or TRBD2 (5 bases each). V lost 3 bases and J lost 4, with 10 bases in between. Per the germline V gene, CDR1 is SGHRS and CDR2 is YFSETQ. The CDR3 has 13 residues. The CDR3 DNA reads TGCGCCAGCAGCTCAGAGGGGTCAGAGACCCAGTACTTC. Its translation is CASSSEGSETQYF.

Comment on this clonotype: Possible read error: a much larger clone is one base away. The gene calls are TRBV10-3 and TRBJ1-4; a weak D match, TRBD1 (5 bases). CDR1 ENHRY and CDR2 SYGVKD come from the germline V gene. CDR3 length: 15 amino acids. CDR3 sequence (DNA): TGTGCCATCAGTGAGTCTACGGGGCGACGTGAAAAACCGTTTTTT. Translated, it gives CAISESTGRREKPFF.

This clonotype has more than one count but fewer than ten. The rearrangement joins TRBV4-1 to TRBJ1-4; possible D gene TRBD1, 6 bases. Trimming took 3 bases from V and 6 from J, leaving 11 bases between them. CDR1 and CDR2 from the germline V gene are MGHRA and YSYEKL. This CDR3 contains 14 residues. Here the CDR3 reads CASSQTGGDEKLFF. The CDR3, as DNA: TGCGCCAGCAGCCAGACAGGAGGGGATGAAAAACTGTTTTTT.

J is TRBJ1-2 and V is TRBV5-1; no reliable D call. The CDR3 loop spans 16 amino acids. Germline CDR1 and CDR2: SGHRS and YFSETQ. Trimming took off 2 bases at V and 0 bases at J, with 14 bases between the two ends. The CDR3 coding sequence is TGCGCCAGCAGCTTCGGCAGATCTTTGGCTAACTATGGCTACACCTTC. Encoded protein: CASSFGRSLANYGYTF.

This clonotype turned up a few times. The chain has TRBV18 and TRBJ1-3; weak D call: TRBD1 (5 bases). The CDR3 sequence is 17 residues long. V shed 6 bases and J shed 0 bases, with 18 bases lying between them. Germline CDR1 and CDR2: KGHSH and LQKENI. DNA for the CDR3: TGTGCCAGCTCCGAGGGACCTCTCTTCTACTCTGGAAACACCATATATTTT. Amino acids: CASSEGPLFYSGNTIYF.